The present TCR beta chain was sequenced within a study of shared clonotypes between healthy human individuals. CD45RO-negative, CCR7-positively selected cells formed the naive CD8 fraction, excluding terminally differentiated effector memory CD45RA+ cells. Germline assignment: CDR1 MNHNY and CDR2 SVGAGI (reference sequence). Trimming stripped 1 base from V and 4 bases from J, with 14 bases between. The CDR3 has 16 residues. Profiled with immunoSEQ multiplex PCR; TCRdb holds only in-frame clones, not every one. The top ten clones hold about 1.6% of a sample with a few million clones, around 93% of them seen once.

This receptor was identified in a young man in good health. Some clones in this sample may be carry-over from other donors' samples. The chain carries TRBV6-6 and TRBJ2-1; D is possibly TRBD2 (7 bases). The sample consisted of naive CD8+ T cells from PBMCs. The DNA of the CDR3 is TGTGCCAGCAGTTACTATGGGGCGGGGGCTTACAATGAGCAGTTCTTC. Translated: CASSYYGAGAYNEQFF.